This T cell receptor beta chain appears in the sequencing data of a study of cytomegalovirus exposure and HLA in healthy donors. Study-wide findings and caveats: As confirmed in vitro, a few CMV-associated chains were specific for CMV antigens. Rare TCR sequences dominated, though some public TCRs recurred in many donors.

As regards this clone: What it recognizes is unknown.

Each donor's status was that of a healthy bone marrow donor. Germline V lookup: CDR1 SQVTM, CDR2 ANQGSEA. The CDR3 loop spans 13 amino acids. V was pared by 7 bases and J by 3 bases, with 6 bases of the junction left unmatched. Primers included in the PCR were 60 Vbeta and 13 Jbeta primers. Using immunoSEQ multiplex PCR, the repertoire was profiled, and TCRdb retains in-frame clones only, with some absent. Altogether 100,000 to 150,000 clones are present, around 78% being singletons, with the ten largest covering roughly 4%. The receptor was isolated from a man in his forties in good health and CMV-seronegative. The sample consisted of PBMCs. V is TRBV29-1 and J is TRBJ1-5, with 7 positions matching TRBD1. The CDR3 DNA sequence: TGCAGCGCTGCGACAGGGCCCAATCAGCCCCAGCATTTT. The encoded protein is CSAATGPNQPQHF.